This entry lists 21 T cell receptor beta chains sequenced from one sample in a study of shared clonotypes between healthy human individuals. The protocol was immunoSEQ multiplex PCR, while the TCRdb copy is restricted to in-frame clones and leaves out a portion. The table lists about 2 million clones, 90% to 95% of them singletons. What was sequenced was naive CD4+ T cells sorted from blood. Regarding subset: CD45RA+ positively selected. Receptors originate from a man aged 18 to 29 in good health.

V usage is TRBV15 and J usage is TRBJ2-7, with D perhaps TRBD1 (5 bases). CDR1 and CDR2 (germline): LNHNV, YYDKDF (reference sequence). Trimming cost V 0 bases and J 6 bases, with 9 bases left between them. The CDR3 extends over 13 amino acids. This CDR3 reads CATSRDKGFEQYF. DNA for the CDR3: TGTGCCACCAGCAGAGACAAGGGGTTCGAGCAGTACTTC. Filled out from reference TRBV15 and TRBJ2-7, the complete variable domain reads DAMVIQNPRYQVTQFGKPVTLSCSQTLNHNVMYWYQQKSSQAPKLLFHYYDKDFNNEADTPDNFQSRRPNTSFCFLDIRSPGLGDTAMYLCATSRDKGFEQYFGPGTRLTVT.

J is TRBJ1-2 and V is TRBV2, with TRBD1 identical over 7 bases. V was clipped by 6 bases and J by 2 bases; unmatched bases: 6. The CDR3 runs 14 residues. CDR1 and CDR2 (germline): SNHLY, FYNNEI. The CDR3 DNA reads as TGTGCCAGCAGCGGGGGACAGTTAAACTATGGCTACACCTTC. Translating it yields CASSGGQLNYGYTF.

The rearrangement links TRBV7-9 to TRBJ1-4; D is unresolved. Germline V gene sequence: CDR1 SEHNR, CDR2 FQNEAQ (reference sequence). V lost 6 bases and J lost 2, with 10 bases in between. CDR3 size: 14 residues. CDR3 sequence (DNA): TGTGCCAGCAGTCCATCGGGCACTAATGAAAAACTGTTTTTT. This translates into CASSPSGTNEKLFF.

The genes are TRBV6-4 and TRBJ2-1, with D perhaps TRBD1 or TRBD2 (7 bases each). The CDR3 has 14 amino acids. From germline, CDR1 is MRHNA and CDR2 SNTAGT. Between the trimmed V and J ends, which lost 3 bases and 9 bases, there was a span of 15 bases. In DNA form, the CDR3 reads TGTGCCAGCAGTGAGGGAGGGGGCCTAGGTGAGCAGTTCTTC. Its protein is CASSEGGGLGEQFF.

The genes are TRBV11-3 and TRBJ2-7; perhaps D is TRBD1 or TRBD2 (5 bases each). CDR3 length equals 14 residues. Per the germline V gene, CDR1 is SGHNT and CDR2 is YENEEA. The V end lost 5 bases, the J end lost 5 bases, and 16 bases lay between the germline ends. The CDR3, as DNA: TGTGCCAGCAGCCCACGGGACGCCGTGAACGAGCAGTACTTC. Its translation is CASSPRDAVNEQYF.

J is TRBJ1-5 and V is TRBV5-8; D ambiguous. V was pared by 4 bases and J by 3 bases, with 11 bases between. Germline loops: CDR1 SGHTS, CDR2 YDEGEE. CDR3 size: 14 residues. CDR3 residues: CASSQGFTNQPQHF. CDR3 sequence (DNA): TGTGCCAGCAGCCAAGGGTTTACCAATCAGCCCCAGCATTTT.

The rearrangement links TRBV29-1 to TRBJ1-1, with 8 positions matching TRBD1. J lost 2 bases, V lost 5 bases, and 7 bases had no gene match. In germline, CDR1 is SQVTM, CDR2 ANQGSEA. The CDR3 length is 14 residues. The CDR3 loop is CSVFPDRDNTEAFF. The CDR3 DNA reads TGCAGCGTTTTTCCGGACAGGGATAACACTGAAGCTTTCTTT.

The V call is TRBV9, the J call TRBJ2-3, with TRBD2 matching 9 bases. Germline V gene data show CDR1 as SGDLS and CDR2 as YYNGEE. The CDR3 totals 16 residues. After removal of 4 bases from V and 5 bases from J, the junction contained 11 bases not matched to a gene. CDR3 sequence reads: CASSPETSGFVDTQYF. CDR3 DNA sequence: TGTGCCAGCAGCCCCGAGACTAGCGGTTTTGTAGATACGCAGTATTTT.

The chain uses TRBV10-2 and TRBJ1-1, with unresolved D. This CDR3 is 13 amino acids long. V lost 7 bases and J lost 3, with 12 bases in between. CDR1 and CDR2 from the germline V gene are WSHSY and SAAADI. The chain's CDR3 is CASTLGVHTEAFF. As DNA, the CDR3 is TGCGCCAGCACCCTAGGTGTTCACACTGAAGCTTTCTTT.

V and J are TRBV2 and TRBJ1-6; unclear D gene. Looked up from germline, CDR1 is SNHLY and CDR2 is FYNNEI. This CDR3 has 14 residues. V gave up 4 bases and J gave up 7 bases, with 11 bases separating them. The CDR3 DNA reads TGTGCCAGCAGTGTGACGGCACGGAATTCACCCCTCCACTTT. Amino acids: CASSVTARNSPLHF. The full variable domain, with the rest looked up from reference TRBV2 and TRBJ1-6, is EPEVTQTPSHQVTQMGQEVILRCVPISNHLYFYWYRQILGQKVEFLVSFYNNEISEKSEIFDDQFSVERPDGSNFTLKIRSTKLEDSAMYFCASSVTARNSPLHFGNGTRLTVT.

The rearrangement uses TRBV27 and TRBJ2-5, with 9 bases matching TRBD2. The CDR3 loop spans 18 amino acids. Trimming cost V 2 bases and J 5 bases; bases outside gene matches: 15. Germline values: CDR1 MNHEY, CDR2 SMNVEV (reference sequence). DNA for the CDR3: TGTGCCAGCAGTTTACGGGCCCTTAGCGGGGGAGCGGATGAGACCCAGTACTTC. Translated: CASSLRALSGGADETQYF.

The CDR3 protein is CASSSTGLLSYNSPLHF. Written as DNA, the CDR3 is TGTGCCAGCAGCTCGACCGGGCTTCTCTCCTATAATTCACCCCTCCACTTT. V and J are TRBV5-4 and TRBJ1-6; D is ambiguous. CDR1 SGHNT and CDR2 YYREEE come from the germline V gene (reference sequence). This CDR3 contains 17 residues. Trimming took 3 bases from V and 0 from J, leaving 13 bases between them.

CDR3 amino acids: CARGGQANTGELFF. Here the CDR3 DNA reads TGTGCCCGTGGGGGACAGGCGAACACCGGGGAGCTGTTTTTT. The V call is TRBV30, the J call TRBJ2-2, with TRBD1 identical over 8 bases. Germline values: CDR1 GTSNPN, CDR2 SVGIG (reference sequence). This CDR3 has 14 residues. Unmatched junction bases numbered 5, after V lost 8 bases and J lost 0 bases. Full variable domain (rest looked up from reference TRBV30 and TRBJ2-2): SQTIHQWPATLVQPVGSPLSLECTVEGTSNPNLYWYRQAAGRGLQLLFYSVGIGQISSEVPQNLSASRPQDRQFILSSKKLLLSDSGFYLCARGGQANTGELFFGEGSRLTVL.

V and J are TRBV6-5 and TRBJ1-2; a possible D gene is TRBD1 (6 bases). Germline V lookup: CDR1 MNHEY, CDR2 SVGAGI. V dropped 10 bases and J dropped 4 bases, with 13 bases sitting between them. The CDR3 runs to 12 residues. The CDR3 is CATQGGSYGYTF. Written as DNA, the CDR3 is TGTGCCACCCAAGGGGGTTCCTATGGCTACACCTTC.

The chain couples TRBV7-6 to TRBJ2-7; the D is unclear. The CDR3 is 14 amino acids. Trimming left V 5 bases short and J 2 bases short, with 13 bases between. Germline values: CDR1 SGHVS, CDR2 FNYEAQ. The CDR3: CASSRLAGPYEQYF. In DNA form, the CDR3 reads TGTGCCAGCAGCCGACTGGCTGGCCCCTACGAGCAGTACTTC.

Notes on this clone: Other DNA sequences of this sample code for an identical CDR3. The chain is built from TRBV6-1 and TRBJ2-7; 8 bases line up with TRBD1. CDR1 MNHNS and CDR2 SASEGT come from the germline V gene. J was trimmed by 4 bases and V by 4 bases; bases with no gene match: 0. CDR3 size: 12 residues. CDR3: CASSGQGYEQYF. CDR3 in DNA: TGTGCCAGCAGTGGACAGGGGTACGAGCAGTACTTC.

This clone is a singleton in its sample. The chain carries TRBV29-1 and TRBJ1-1, with D perhaps matching TRBD1 (6 bases). The germline V and J ends were trimmed by 4 bases and 0 bases, with 15 bases remaining between them. CDR1 and CDR2 (germline): SQVTM, ANQGSEA. The CDR3 consists of 15 residues. The CDR3 region is CSVGTGNFMNTEAFF. The CDR3 bases are TGCAGCGTTGGAACAGGGAACTTCATGAACACTGAAGCTTTCTTT.

The chain couples TRBV5-4 to TRBJ2-6; weak D call: TRBD1 (6 bases). This CDR3 comprises 17 residues. The germline V gene has CDR1 SGHNT and CDR2 YYREEE (reference sequence). Trimming took off 7 bases at V and 2 bases at J, with 19 bases between the two ends. CDR3 bases: TGTGCCAGCCAAAGTAGGGGTACAGGGCCTGGGGCCAACGTCCTGACTTTC. Its protein is CASQSRGTGPGANVLTF.

The V call is TRBV2, the J call TRBJ2-1; perhaps TRBD1 as D (6 bases). CDR3 size: 14 residues. Per germline, CDR1 SNHLY and CDR2 FYNNEI. The germline V and J ends were trimmed by 6 bases and 3 bases, with 12 bases remaining between them. The CDR3 sequence is CASRDSSFYNEQFF. CDR3 in DNA: TGTGCCAGCAGGGACAGCTCCTTCTACAATGAGCAGTTCTTC.

The rearrangement joins TRBV5-4 to TRBJ2-5; a possible D gene is TRBD1 (5 bases). Germline V lookup: CDR1 SGHNT, CDR2 YYREEE (reference sequence). CDR3 length: 15 amino acids. V lost 4 bases, J lost 2 bases, and 15 bases lay in between. The CDR3 is CASSTDSHNQETQYF. The CDR3 nucleotides read TGTGCCAGCAGCACAGACAGCCACAATCAAGAGACCCAGTACTTC.

The gene calls are TRBV6-8 and TRBJ2-2; D tentatively reads TRBD1 or TRBD2 (6 bases each). This CDR3 region has 15 residues. Per germline, CDR1 MNHGY and CDR2 SAAAGT. The ends were cut back, 5 bases at V and 8 bases at J, with 18 bases in the middle. The CDR3 spells CASSKPPGALGELFF. The CDR3 DNA reads TGTGCCAGCAGTAAACCCCCGGGGGCCCTTGGGGAGCTGTTTTTT.